Following are 19 T cell receptor beta chains from one sample sequenced in a study of graft-versus-host responses after intestinal transplantation (dated by TCRdb to about 2021). Library method: the immunoSEQ multiplex PCR assay. This immuneACCESS table, as held by TCRdb, lists in-frame sequences with V and J called but not all clones. Of the missing ones, under half trace to an unresolved V gene in checked studies; the others have no known cause. The sample yields about 97,000 clones; around nine tenths were counted once. 15% to 20% of the sample goes to the ten largest clones. Sequenced here: PBMCs, sampled roughly 450 days after intestinal transplant. The receptors shown here come from a human patient who received an intestinal transplant, so some T cells may come from the graft donor.

This clone was counted between two and nine times. The chain carries TRBV21-1 and TRBJ1-4; the DNA was not used to check the table's D call, TRBD1. TRBV21-1 counts as a pseudogene. CDR3 size: 12 residues. The CDR3 region is CASGTGEEKLFF. DNA for the CDR3: TGTGCCAGCGGGACAGGGGAAGAAAAACTGTTTTTT.

The chain carries TRBV10-2 and TRBJ1-1, with D unclear. CDR3 size: 11 residues. V was pared by 8 bases and J by 8 bases, with 12 bases between. Germline V gene sequence: CDR1 WSHSY, CDR2 SAAADI. The CDR3 is CASGKQREAFF. Written as DNA, the CDR3 is TGCGCCAGCGGAAAACAGCGGGAAGCTTTCTTT.

The rearrangement joins TRBV12-2 to TRBJ2-3; the table's D call TRBD1 went unverified against the DNA. TRBV12-2 is a listed pseudogene. This CDR3 is built from 16 residues. In DNA, the CDR3 is TGTGCAAGTCGCCTGACGGACAGGGAGTCTATAGATACGCAGTATTTT. The encoded protein is CASRLTDRESIDTQYF.

V is TRBV19 and J is TRBJ2-2; TRBD1 might be the D (6 bases). From germline, CDR1 is LNHDA and CDR2 SQIVND (reference sequence). CDR3 length: 15 amino acids. V gave up 6 bases and J gave up 4 bases, with 15 bases separating them. CDR3 in amino acids: CASSRAGAVTGELFF. CDR3 nucleotides: TGTGCCAGTAGCAGGGCAGGGGCGGTCACCGGGGAGCTGTTTTTT. Drawing the rest from reference TRBV19 and TRBJ2-2, the complete variable domain is DGGITQSPKYLFRKEGQNVTLSCEQNLNHDAMYWYRQDPGQGLRLIYYSQIVNDFQKGDIAEGYSVSREKKESFPLTVTSAQKNPTAFYLCASSRAGAVTGELFFGEGSRLTVL.

The J gene is TRBJ2-1, the V gene TRBV6-5; TRBD2 might be the D (6 bases). Trimming left V 5 bases short and J 0 bases short, with 8 bases between. The CDR3 sequence is 14 residues long. Germline V gene lookup returns CDR1 MNHEY and CDR2 SVGAGI. This chain's CDR3 is CASSRGSSYNEQFF. The CDR3 DNA sequence: TGTGCCAGCAGTCGGGGGAGCTCCTACAATGAGCAGTTCTTC.

The chain uses TRBV5-1 and TRBJ2-7, with D perhaps TRBD1 or TRBD2 (6 bases each). CDR3 length equals 14 residues. Germline V gene lookup returns CDR1 SGHRS and CDR2 YFSETQ. The V end lost 0 bases, the J end lost 2 bases, and 9 bases lay between the germline ends. The CDR3, as DNA: TGCGCCAGCAGCTTGGATGGGGGGCCCTACGAGCAGTACTTC. Protein sequence: CASSLDGGPYEQYF.

This clone occurred a few times. This rearrangement joins TRBV6-5 to TRBJ1-2, with 9 bases lining up with TRBD1. The trim removed 6 bases at V and 7 bases at J, leaving 6 bases unmatched. CDR1 and CDR2 from the germline V gene are MNHEY and SVGAGI. This CDR3 contains 13 residues. In DNA, the CDR3 is TGTGCCAGCAGCCTGGGACAGGGTGGTGGCTACACCTTC. It is translated as CASSLGQGGGYTF.

V usage is TRBV9 and J usage is TRBJ2-3, with D hard to call. Germline V gene sequence: CDR1 SGDLS, CDR2 YYNGEE. CDR3 length: 15 amino acids. V lost 4 bases to trimming and J lost 2 bases, with 14 bases between them. This CDR3 is CASSPPDGHTDTQYF. CDR3 nucleotide sequence: TGTGCCAGCAGCCCTCCTGACGGTCACACAGATACGCAGTATTTT.

The chain recombines TRBV2 with TRBJ1-3, with no clear D. With 5 bases removed from V and 0 bases from J, the gap between germline ends came to 11 bases. Germline assignment: CDR1 SNHLY and CDR2 FYNNEI. There are 15 residues in the CDR3. This CDR3 is CASSSPGSSGNTIYF. In DNA, the CDR3 is TGTGCCAGCAGTAGCCCAGGAAGCTCTGGAAACACCATATATTTT.

The chain recombines TRBV2 with TRBJ1-2; 11 bases fit TRBD1. V dropped 3 bases and J dropped 6; count of bases not matched to a gene: 6. The CDR3 loop spans 15 amino acids. Germline CDR1 SNHLY, CDR2 FYNNEI. CDR3 coding DNA: TGTGCCAGCAGTGAGGGACAGGGGGAGTTGGATGGCTACACCTTC. Its protein is CASSEGQGELDGYTF.

J is TRBJ2-7 and V is TRBV19; 8 bases align to TRBD1. Trimming at V came to 5 bases and at J to 1 base, leaving 7 bases not matched to a gene. Germline loops: CDR1 LNHDA, CDR2 SQIVND (reference sequence). The CDR3 extends over 15 amino acids. The CDR3 loop is CASSPRTGGSYEQYF. The CDR3 coding sequence is TGTGCCAGTAGTCCGAGAACAGGGGGGTCCTACGAGCAGTACTTC. Based on the CDR3 plus reference TRBV19 and TRBJ2-7, the full variable domain is DGGITQSPKYLFRKEGQNVTLSCEQNLNHDAMYWYRQDPGQGLRLIYYSQIVNDFQKGDIAEGYSVSREKKESFPLTVTSAQKNPTAFYLCASSPRTGGSYEQYFGPGTRLTVT.

This sequence joins TRBV2 and TRBJ2-1; D is uncertain. Germline V lookup: CDR1 SNHLY, CDR2 FYNNEI. With 7 bases removed from V and 2 bases from J, the gap between germline ends came to 15 bases. This CDR3 contains 15 residues. The CDR3 coding sequence is TGTGCCAGCAACCAACGACACAGTCCCTACAATGAGCAGTTCTTC. It translates to CASNQRHSPYNEQFF.

The genes are TRBV11-2 and TRBJ1-1; weak D call: TRBD1 (6 bases). V was cut by 4 bases and J by 6 bases, with 21 bases left in between. Germline CDR1 is SGHAT and CDR2 is FQNNGV. The CDR3 totals 16 residues. The CDR3 is CASSYRGGFRWAEAFF. In nucleotides, the CDR3 is TGTGCCAGCAGCTATAGGGGGGGGTTCAGGTGGGCTGAAGCTTTCTTT.

V is TRBV6-1 and J is TRBJ2-1; TRBD1 is a possible D gene (5 bases). Germline CDR1 reads MNHNS; CDR2 reads SASEGT. This CDR3 is 15 amino acids long. Trimming took 2 bases from V and 7 from J, leaving 15 bases between them. CDR3 sequence (DNA): TGTGCCAGCAGTGAACGGAACCAGGGCTGGAATGAGCAGTTCTTC. It codes for CASSERNQGWNEQFF.

CDR3 sequence: CAISGKKETQYF. CDR3 nucleotides: TGTGCCATCAGTGGAAAAAAAGAGACCCAGTACTTC. The V call is TRBV10-3, the J call TRBJ2-5, with D unclear. The CDR3 is 12 residues long. Germline assignment: CDR1 ENHRY and CDR2 SYGVKD. Trimming removed 4 bases from V and 3 bases from J, with 6 bases in between.

This clone was seen once. This rearrangement joins TRBV7-9 to TRBJ1-5; weak D call: TRBD1 (5 bases). V lost 2 bases, J lost 8 bases, and 13 bases lay in between. This CDR3 comprises 14 residues. Germline V gene data show CDR1 as SEHNR and CDR2 as FQNEAQ (reference sequence). The CDR3 reads CASSLSWGSEPQHF. Written as DNA, the CDR3 is TGTGCCAGCAGCTTAAGCTGGGGGTCTGAGCCCCAGCATTTT. Full variable domain (rest looked up from reference TRBV7-9 and TRBJ1-5): DTGVSQNPRHKITKRGQNVTFRCDPISEHNRLYWYRQTLGQGPEFLTYFQNEAQLEKSRLLSDRFSAERPKGSFSTLEIQRTEQGDSAMYLCASSLSWGSEPQHFGDGTRLSIL.

This sequence joins TRBV29-1 and TRBJ1-1; TRBD1 aligns across 11 bases. The J segment lost 7 bases and the V segment lost 1 base, leaving 5 bases of the junction unmatched. The CDR3 is made up of 14 amino acids. CDR1 and CDR2 (germline): SQVTM, ANQGSEA. The CDR3 sequence: CSVEVDRGLGEAFF. CDR3 bases: TGCAGCGTTGAAGTGGACAGGGGGCTGGGTGAAGCTTTCTTT.

The V and J genes are TRBV6-5 and TRBJ1-2; 7 bases are shared with TRBD1. The germline V gene has CDR1 MNHEY and CDR2 SVGAGI. The CDR3 sequence is 14 residues long. With 6 bases clipped from V and 4 bases from J, the junction kept 8 bases outside the gene matches. CDR3 sequence (DNA): TGTGCCAGCAGCCAGACAGGGATTGGCTATGGCTACACCTTC. Translation gives CASSQTGIGYGYTF.

V is TRBV7-9 and J is TRBJ2-2; D remains ambiguous. The germline V and J ends were trimmed by 3 bases and 2 bases, with 10 bases remaining between them. The CDR3 extends over 15 amino acids. CDR1 and CDR2 (germline): SEHNR, FQNEAQ (reference sequence). The CDR3 DNA reads as TGTGCCAGCAGCTTGGGCAGGACCAACACCGGGGAGCTGTTTTTT. It encodes CASSLGRTNTGELFF.